Each of the 24 T cell receptor beta chains below was sequenced from the same sample in a study of blood T cell repertoires in COVID-19. The table came from immunoSEQ multiplex PCR; TCRdb's copy has only in-frame clones and leaves some out. The sample yields 200,000 or so clones, roughly four fifths seen once. Specimen: peripheral blood. Every receptor here comes from a human donor with acute or convalescent COVID-19. The donor label of this sample is uncertain.

J is TRBJ2-2 and V is TRBV19; D unresolved. Germline V gene sequence: CDR1 LNHDA, CDR2 SQIVND (reference sequence). V lost 1 base, J lost 0 bases, and 9 bases lay in between. CDR3 length: 16 amino acids. This chain's CDR3 is CASSIGATANTGELFF. For the CDR3, the DNA is TGTGCCAGTAGTATAGGGGCGACCGCGAACACCGGGGAGCTGTTTTTT.

The chain links TRBV5-1 to TRBJ2-3; the match to TRBD2 covers 12 bases. J lost 1 base, V lost 1 base, and 7 bases had no gene match. The germline V gene has CDR1 SGHRS and CDR2 YFSETQ. This CDR3 contains 18 residues. The CDR3 DNA reads as TGCGCCAGCAGCTTGCGACTAGCGGGAGTGCGGGGCACAGATACGCAGTATTTT. Residues: CASSLRLAGVRGTDTQYF.

This chain connects TRBV29-1 to TRBJ2-7, with 13 bases that match TRBD2. This CDR3 has 13 amino acids. The V segment lost 2 bases and the J segment 6 bases; nucleotides outside the gene matches: 1. The germline CDR1 and CDR2 sequences are SQVTM and ANQGSEA. CDR3 DNA sequence: TGCAGCGTTGAAACTAGCGGGAGGGTCGAGCAGTACTTC. Encoded protein: CSVETSGRVEQYF.

The chain employs TRBV12-3 or TRBV12-4 and TRBJ2-7; D remains ambiguous. V lost 4 bases and J lost 0, with 4 bases in between. The CDR3 consists of 12 residues. CDR3 in amino acids: CASSSSSYEQYF. The CDR3 nucleotides are TGTGCCAGCAGTTCCAGCTCCTACGAGCAGTACTTC.

This clone came up once. The chain uses TRBV6-6 and TRBJ2-7; no definite D call. Germline CDR1 reads MNHNY; CDR2 reads SVGAGI (reference sequence). The CDR3 runs to 15 residues. V lost 5 bases to trimming and J lost 2 bases, with 16 bases between them. The DNA of the CDR3 is TGTGCCAGCAGTAATTTTTACATCACCCCCTACGAGCAGTACTTC. Its translation is CASSNFYITPYEQYF.

This clone was seen more than once but under ten times. The DNA for the CDR3 is TGTGCCACCAGTGACGCGAACTATGGCTACACCTTC. It specifies CATSDANYGYTF. The chain uses TRBV24-1 and TRBJ1-2; the D is unclear. V gave up 4 bases and J gave up 2 bases, with 4 bases separating them. The CDR3 contains 12 residues. The germline V gene encodes CDR1 KGHDR and CDR2 SFDVKD.

The chain carries TRBV7-2 and TRBJ2-1; D is perhaps TRBD1 (5 bases). This CDR3 contains 13 residues. The V end lost 4 bases, the J end lost 3 bases, and 7 bases lay between the germline ends. The V gene's germline CDR1 is SGHTA and CDR2 FQGNSA. The CDR3 nucleotides are TGTGCCAGCAGCTACGACAGCTACAATGAGCAGTTCTTC. Its protein product is CASSYDSYNEQFF.

The chain uses TRBV30 and TRBJ2-3; 7 bases are a match to TRBD2. The junction had 8 bases not matched to a gene; V was cut back by 0 bases and J by 5 bases. From germline, CDR1 is GTSNPN and CDR2 SVGIG (reference sequence). This CDR3 comprises 15 residues. The CDR3 nucleotides are TGTGCCTGGAGTGTAGGTTCGGGGGAGGGAGATACGCAGTATTTT. Encoded protein: CAWSVGSGEGDTQYF.

The rearrangement uses TRBV27 and TRBJ2-6; D is uncertain. This CDR3 has 14 residues. Germline V gene lookup returns CDR1 MNHEY and CDR2 SMNVEV (reference sequence). Trimming took 10 bases from V and 0 from J, leaving 10 bases between them. The CDR3 DNA sequence: TGTGCCACAAAACAGACCTCTGGGGCCAACGTCCTGACTTTC. Residues: CATKQTSGANVLTF. The full variable domain, its missing parts supplied by reference TRBV27 and TRBJ2-6, is EAQVTQNPRYLITVTGKKLTVTCSQNMNHEYMSWYRQDPGLGLRQIYYSMNVEVTDKGDVPEGYKVSRKEKRNFPLILESPSPNQTSLYFCATKQTSGANVLTFGAGSRLTVL.

This clone occurred a few times. The chain links TRBV27 to TRBJ2-3, with no clear D. The germline CDR1 and CDR2 sequences are MNHEY and SMNVEV (reference sequence). V was shortened by 1 base and J by 0 bases, with 23 bases between the two germline ends. The CDR3 extends over 20 amino acids. CDR3 region: CASSLWRPTIAPTSTDTQYF. The CDR3 DNA sequence: TGTGCCAGCAGTTTATGGAGACCCACTATCGCCCCCACTAGCACAGATACGCAGTATTTT.

The chain links TRBV3-1 (or the pseudogene TRBV3-2) to TRBJ2-7; unclear D gene. The V end was cut by 3 bases, the J end by 4 bases, with 16 bases between. This CDR3 region has 15 residues. Germline CDR1 reads LGHDT; CDR2 reads YNNKEL (reference sequence). The chain's CDR3 is CASSQTFTAAYEQYF. For the CDR3, the DNA is TGTGCCAGCAGCCAGACCTTCACCGCGGCTTACGAGCAGTACTTC.

This sequence joins TRBV2 and TRBJ2-7, with 8 bases matching TRBD1. Unmatched junction bases numbered 0, after V lost 6 bases and J lost 2 bases. Germline V gene data show CDR1 as SNHLY and CDR2 as FYNNEI. There are 12 residues in the CDR3. The CDR3 nucleotides are TGTGCCAGCAGACAGGGGGCCTACGAGCAGTACTTC. Its protein is CASRQGAYEQYF.

The V and J genes are TRBV2 and TRBJ1-3; tentatively, D is TRBD1 (5 bases). Per germline, CDR1 SNHLY and CDR2 FYNNEI. There are 16 residues in the CDR3. Trimming stripped 6 bases from V and 0 bases from J, with 15 bases between. The CDR3 region is CASSASGASSGNTIYF. Here the CDR3 DNA reads TGTGCCAGCAGCGCTAGCGGGGCAAGCTCTGGAAACACCATATATTTT.

The chain couples TRBV9 to TRBJ2-7; 12 nucleotides line up with TRBD2. Trimming at V came to 4 bases and at J to 5 bases, leaving 7 bases not matched to a gene. This CDR3 has 15 residues. CDR1 is SGDLS, CDR2 YYNGEE, per germline. The CDR3 here is CASSPRLAGENEQYF. Written as DNA, the CDR3 is TGTGCCAGCAGCCCACGACTAGCGGGAGAGAACGAGCAGTACTTC.

The chain employs TRBV27 and TRBJ2-7, with 10 positions matching TRBD2. Trimming took 2 bases from V and 2 from J; bases not matched to a gene: 3. Germline V gives CDR1 MNHEY, CDR2 SMNVEV (reference sequence). The CDR3 runs 15 residues. The CDR3 loop reads CASSLEAGGAYEQYF. CDR3 nucleotides: TGTGCCAGCAGTTTAGAAGCGGGAGGGGCCTACGAGCAGTACTTC.

This sequence joins TRBV28 and TRBJ2-4; TRBD2 matches 13 bases. V shed 5 bases and J 0 bases; nucleotides not matched to a gene: 10. This CDR3 is built from 19 residues. Germline assignment: CDR1 MDHEN and CDR2 SYDVKM. The CDR3 protein is CASSPAWGTSGVAKNIQYF. The CDR3 DNA is TGTGCCAGCAGTCCCGCATGGGGGACTAGCGGGGTAGCCAAAAACATTCAGTACTTC.

V is TRBV7-7 and J is TRBJ2-1; D gene ambiguous. The germline CDR1 and CDR2 sequences are SSHAT and FNYEAQ (reference sequence). The CDR3 spans 15 residues. V was pared by 4 bases and J by 0 bases, with 10 bases between. This CDR3 reads CASSYEESSYNEQFF. The CDR3 DNA reads TGTGCCAGCAGCTACGAGGAAAGCTCCTACAATGAGCAGTTCTTC.

The rearrangement uses TRBV5-1 and TRBJ2-1; 8 bases align to TRBD2. Germline trimming cut 7 bases from V and 7 bases from J; bases unmatched to any gene: 10. The CDR3 runs 14 residues. Germline V gene sequence: CDR1 SGHRS, CDR2 YFSETQ. As DNA, the CDR3 is TGCGCCAGCCAAGAATGGACTAGCACGAATGAGCAGTTCTTC. The encoded protein is CASQEWTSTNEQFF.

The gene calls are TRBV9 and TRBJ2-1, with 10 positions matching TRBD2. The trim removed 0 bases at V and 7 bases at J, leaving 13 bases unmatched. The V gene's germline CDR1 is SGDLS and CDR2 YYNGEE. The CDR3 consists of 18 residues. CDR3 residues: CASSVGGASGSILNEQFF. CDR3 nucleotides: TGTGCCAGCAGCGTAGGGGGGGCTAGCGGGAGTATCCTGAATGAGCAGTTCTTC.

The V gene is TRBV5-4, the J gene TRBJ2-3; 15 nucleotides align to TRBD2. V shed 4 bases and J 5 bases; nucleotides not matched to a gene: 5. This CDR3 comprises 16 residues. Germline V gene sequence: CDR1 SGHNT, CDR2 YYREEE (reference sequence). The CDR3 region has the DNA TGTGCCAGCAGCACCGGACTAGCGGGAGGGGAAGATACGCAGTATTTT. Its protein is CASSTGLAGGEDTQYF.

The chain is built from TRBV29-1 and TRBJ1-2; D is ambiguous. This CDR3 has 15 amino acids. Germline V gives CDR1 SQVTM, CDR2 ANQGSEA. Trimming removed 7 bases at V and 0 bases at J, with 18 bases between. The DNA for the CDR3 is TGCAGCGCCCTCCCCGCGACGGCGGCTAACTATGGCTACACCTTC. It is translated as CSALPATAANYGYTF.

This rearrangement joins TRBV6-4 to TRBJ1-3, with TRBD1 as a possible D gene (6 bases). Germline V gene lookup returns CDR1 MRHNA and CDR2 SNTAGT. This CDR3 has 17 residues. V dropped 0 bases and J dropped 4 bases, with 16 bases sitting between them. CDR3 sequence: CASSDSAGGRRGNTIYF. As DNA, the CDR3 is TGTGCCAGCAGTGACTCGGCGGGGGGGCGGCGAGGAAACACCATATATTTT.

The CDR3 reads CASDRDRGLDRYF. CDR3 nucleotide sequence: TGTGCCTCCGACAGGGACAGGGGGTTAGATAGGTACTTC. The J gene is TRBJ2-7, the V gene TRBV24-1, with TRBD1 identical over 11 bases. The CDR3 contains 13 residues. Germline assignment: CDR1 KGHDR and CDR2 SFDVKD. The junction had 15 bases not matched to a gene; V was cut back by 12 bases and J by 12 bases.

This chain's CDR3 is CASSTQNRGVAGVYNEQFF. Written as DNA, the CDR3 is TGTGCCAGCAGTACGCAGAACAGGGGTGTAGCGGGAGTATACAATGAGCAGTTCTTC. The chain employs TRBV6-2 or TRBV6-3 and TRBJ2-1, with TRBD2 matching 9 bases. This CDR3 region has 19 residues. The V gene end was trimmed by 5 bases and the J gene end by 4 bases; junction bases not matched to a gene: 18. The germline V gene encodes CDR1 MNHEY and CDR2 SVGEGT.